This T cell receptor beta chain was documented in a study of cytomegalovirus exposure and HLA in healthy donors. Study-wide results and limits: Clusters of TCRs from the first cohort tended to co-occur in the 120 or so validation repertoires (as a later analysis found).

A word on this clone: Its antigen is unidentified.

Some clones are missing from TCRdb's copy, which holds only in-frame ones; the method was immunoSEQ multiplex PCR. The sample shows 150,000 to 200,000 clones, approximately 89% of them seen only once. CDR1 is KGHSH, CDR2 LQKENI, per germline. The length of the CDR3 is 15 residues. V lost 3 bases to trimming and J lost 2 bases, with 8 bases between them. The sequence came from a man younger than 35 in good health and CMV-seropositive. The sequencing input was PBMCs. The chain couples TRBV18 to TRBJ2-6; no clear D. In nucleotides, the CDR3 is TGTGCCAGCTCACCGACGACTCCTGGGGCCAACGTCCTGACTTTC. This gives the protein CASSPTTPGANVLTF.